One sample yielded the 25 T cell receptor beta chains listed below, sequenced in a study of blood T cells in healthy people across ages. Next came a second PCR, run for about 6 to 12 cycles, which used a sample-barcoded 5' primer along with a J-beta primer mix. Each CDR3 protein is one row after TCRdb ran MiXCR on the 5' RACE reads. The sample lists 1,300,000 or so distinct CDR3 sequences, around 59% seen once, with 5.5% to 8% in the top ten. Sequencing was done on a sample of blood. The receptors here all came from a man aged 18 to 35 in good health.

The V and J genes are TRBV6-5 and TRBJ1-1, with D possibly being TRBD1 (5 bases). The length of the CDR3 is 13 residues. The ends were cut back, 8 bases at V and 5 bases at J, with 15 bases in the middle. The V gene's germline CDR1 is MNHEY and CDR2 SVGAGI. CDR3 loop: CASLNQKGTEAFF. The CDR3 nucleotides are TGTGCCAGCTTAAACCAAAAGGGGACTGAAGCTTTCTTT.

The gene calls are TRBV3-1 and TRBJ2-4; perhaps D is TRBD1 or TRBD2 (5 bases each). TRBJ2-7 explains the end of the DNA better; the J call may be wrong. CDR3 size: 15 residues. Per germline, CDR1 LGHDT and CDR2 YNNKEL (reference sequence). The CDR3 nucleotides are TGTGCCAGCAGCATACATGGGGGTAATAGCTACGAGCAGTACTTC. Protein product: CASSIHGGNSYEQYF.

The chain has TRBV20-1 and TRBJ1-4; TRBD1 aligns across 7 bases. Germline loops: CDR1 DFQATT, CDR2 SNEGSKA (reference sequence). There are 17 residues in the CDR3. Losses at the gene ends were 0 bases for V and 4 bases for J; bases not matched to a gene: 11. CDR3 DNA: TGCAGTGCTAGAGATTGGGGGGAACAGGGGTTTAATGAAAAACTGTTTTTT. Amino acid sequence: CSARDWGEQGFNEKLFF.

The V gene is TRBV27, the J gene TRBJ2-2; D possibly corresponds to TRBD2 (5 bases). In germline, CDR1 is MNHEY, CDR2 SMNVEV (reference sequence). The CDR3 runs to 16 residues. Trimming took 5 bases from V and 0 from J, leaving 13 bases between them. CDR3 amino acids: CASSSSWTSNTGELFF. The CDR3 DNA reads as TGTGCCAGCAGTAGTAGCTGGACTTCGAACACCGGGGAGCTGTTTTTT.

J is TRBJ2-5 and V is TRBV5-1; no clear D. Trimming shortened V by 4 bases and J by 2 bases, and 18 bases separated the two germline ends. CDR3 length: 16 residues. Germline CDR1 is SGHRS and CDR2 is YFSETQ. CDR3 sequence (DNA): TGCGCCAGCAGCACCCCCACGGTTGGGCTACAAGAGACCCAGTACTTC. Its translation: CASSTPTVGLQETQYF.

The CDR3 region is CASSPRTSGAERTQYF. DNA of the CDR3: TGTGCCAGCAGCCCCCGGACTAGCGGGGCGGAGAGGACCCAGTACTTC. The chain has TRBV7-2 and TRBJ2-7; 12 positions agree with TRBD2. The J call is in doubt because the DNA end fits TRBJ2-5 better. Germline V CDR1 and CDR2: SGHTA, FQGNSA. This CDR3 has 16 residues.

The chain employs TRBV9 and TRBJ2-3; D remains ambiguous. Germline V gene lookup returns CDR1 SGDLS and CDR2 YYNGEE. Trimming removed 0 bases from V and 0 bases from J, with 11 bases in between. This CDR3 has 16 amino acids. CDR3 nucleotide sequence: TGTGCCAGCAGCGTAGAGCCAGCCACTAGCACAGATACGCAGTATTTT. It specifies CASSVEPATSTDTQYF.

V usage is TRBV27 and J usage is TRBJ1-1, with unresolved D. V lost 5 bases, J lost 4 bases, and 11 bases lay in between. The V gene's germline CDR1 is MNHEY and CDR2 SMNVEV (reference sequence). This CDR3 comprises 13 residues. CDR3 sequence (DNA): TGTGCCAGCAGTCCCGGGGAGATCACTGAAGCTTTCTTT. Protein: CASSPGEITEAFF.

This chain links TRBV7-9 with TRBJ1-2; D gene unclear. Germline V gene data show CDR1 as SEHNR and CDR2 as FQNEAQ (reference sequence). V was trimmed by 1 base and J by 6 bases, leaving 9 bases between them. The CDR3 covers 13 residues. Here the CDR3 DNA reads TGTGCCAGCAGCTTAGTTTTTGGGAATGGCTACACCTTC. As protein: CASSLVFGNGYTF.

This clonotype has a single count. V and J are TRBV20-1 and TRBJ2-3; 12 bases line up with TRBD2. V lost 3 bases and J lost 1; bases outside the gene matches: 17. Germline loops: CDR1 DFQATT, CDR2 SNEGSKA (reference sequence). CDR3 length: 20 residues. CDR3 bases: TGCAGTGCTAGGGACGTAATCGGGACTAGCGGGCCCCACCGCACAGATACGCAGTATTTT. Its protein product is CSARDVIGTSGPHRTDTQYF.

The J gene is TRBJ2-4, the V gene TRBV5-6, with D hard to call. Near its end, the DNA agrees better with TRBJ2-7, so the J call may be wrong. The CDR3 has 15 amino acids. Germline V gene data show CDR1 as SGHDT and CDR2 as YYEEEE. CDR3 residues: CASSFQEQILGEQYF. In DNA, the CDR3 is TGTGCCAGCAGCTTTCAAGAACAGATACTTGGCGAGCAGTACTTC.

This clonotype came up a few times. This chain links TRBV29-1 with TRBJ2-3, with 9 positions matching TRBD2. This CDR3 region has 18 residues. V lost 4 bases, J lost 3 bases, and 17 bases stayed unmatched. In germline, CDR1 is SQVTM, CDR2 ANQGSEA. The CDR3 DNA follows: TGCAGCGTTGGCCCTAGCGGGATTTGGACCCAGCCTACAGATACGCAGTATTTT. Translated: CSVGPSGIWTQPTDTQYF.

As DNA, the CDR3 is TGTGCCAGCAGTAGAGGGGAGATGAGGGGCAATGAGCAGTTCTTC. Protein: CASSRGEMRGNEQFF. The chain joins TRBV6-5 to TRBJ2-1; D is possibly TRBD1 or TRBD2 (5 bases each). CDR1 MNHEY and CDR2 SVGAGI come from the germline V gene. There are 15 residues in the CDR3. Trimming took off 5 bases at V and 6 bases at J, with 17 bases between the two ends.

The rearrangement links TRBV18 to TRBJ2-2; 8 nucleotides line up with TRBD1. From germline, CDR1 is KGHSH and CDR2 LQKENI. V lost 1 base to trimming and J lost 4 bases; unmatched junction nucleotides: 2. The CDR3 is 15 residues long. This chain's CDR3 is CASSPQGQVTGELFF. The CDR3, as DNA: TGTGCCAGCTCACCACAGGGACAGGTCACCGGGGAGCTGTTTTTT.

For the CDR3, the DNA is TGTGCCAGCAGCTTAGCACGGGCAAAAGATACGCAGTATTTT. It specifies CASSLARAKDTQYF. The chain uses TRBV7-8 and TRBJ2-3; D call uncertain. This CDR3 has 14 residues. From germline, CDR1 is SGHVS and CDR2 FQNEAQ. V lost 0 bases and J lost 5, with 9 bases in between.

This clonotype was seen at least ten times. This sequence joins TRBV20-1 and TRBJ2-7; D not resolved. There are 11 residues in the CDR3. The germline gives CDR1 DFQATT, CDR2 SNEGSKA (reference sequence). The CDR3 sequence: CLGTDGYEQYF. For the CDR3, the DNA is TGCCTAGGAACCGACGGCTACGAGCAGTACTTC.

V is TRBV6-1 and J is TRBJ2-4; unclear D gene. Trimming shortened V by 2 bases and J by 8 bases, and 13 bases separated the two germline ends. This CDR3 has 14 amino acids. The germline V gene has CDR1 MNHNS and CDR2 SASEGT. The DNA of the CDR3 is TGTGCCAGCAGTGAACCCAGAAATCGCGACATTCAGTACTTC. This gives the protein CASSEPRNRDIQYF.

The genes are TRBV9 and TRBJ2-7; no clear D. In germline, CDR1 is SGDLS, CDR2 YYNGEE. The V and J ends lost 0 bases and 2 bases respectively, with 6 bases between them. The CDR3 length is 13 residues. CDR3 sequence (DNA): TGTGCCAGCAGCGTAGGTTTGACCTACGAGCAGTACTTC. Its protein is CASSVGLTYEQYF.

This chain connects TRBV4-2 to TRBJ1-2; no firm D call. The CDR3 loop spans 14 amino acids. Germline V CDR1 and CDR2: LGHNA, YNFKEQ. V was pared by 0 bases and J by 2 bases, with 7 bases between. The CDR3: CASSQDRQNYGYTF. The CDR3 coding sequence is TGTGCCAGCAGCCAAGATCGTCAGAACTATGGCTACACCTTC.

This sequence joins TRBV4-3 and TRBJ1-2, with no clear D. This CDR3 comprises 15 residues. Per germline, CDR1 LGHNA and CDR2 YSLEER. V was clipped by 0 bases and J by 4 bases, with 12 bases between them. The DNA of the CDR3 is TGCGCCAGCAGCCAAGAAGGCGGTCGTCTCTATGGCTACACCTTC. Translating gives CASSQEGGRLYGYTF.

The V call is TRBV6-6, the J call TRBJ2-7, with unresolved D. Between the trimmed V and J ends, which lost 5 bases and 0 bases, there was a span of 11 bases. The CDR3 is made up of 14 amino acids. Germline CDR1 reads MNHNY; CDR2 reads SVGAGI (reference sequence). CDR3 sequence reads: CASSGLSPSYEQYF. The CDR3 bases are TGTGCCAGCAGTGGGCTTAGTCCCTCCTACGAGCAGTACTTC.

The CDR3 is CASSLDVSGANVLTF. In nucleotides, the CDR3 is TGTGCCAGCAGCTTAGATGTATCTGGGGCCAACGTCCTGACTTTC. J is TRBJ2-6 and V is TRBV7-2; D is uncertain. V gave up 1 base and J gave up 1 base, with 5 bases separating them. The CDR3 has 15 amino acids. Germline CDR1 SGHTA, CDR2 FQGNSA. Full variable domain (remainder filled in from reference TRBV7-2 and TRBJ2-6): GAGVSQSPSNKVTEKGKDVELRCDPISGHTALYWYRQSLGQGLEFLIYFQGNSAPDKSGLPSDRFSAERTGGSVSTLTIQRTQQEDSAVYLCASSLDVSGANVLTFGAGSRLTVL.

There are a few counts of this clonotype. CDR3 coding DNA: TGTGCCATCAGTGGAGCGGGAGGGGAGACCCAGTACTTC. It specifies CAISGAGGETQYF. The rearrangement uses TRBV10-3 and TRBJ2-5, with 10 bases identical to TRBD2. J lost 5 bases, V lost 4 bases, and 1 base had no gene match. CDR3 length equals 13 residues. Germline V gene data show CDR1 as ENHRY and CDR2 as SYGVKD.

This clonotype has just a few counts. The rearrangement joins TRBV20-1 to TRBJ2-7; 10 bases are a match to TRBD2. Germline loops: CDR1 DFQATT, CDR2 SNEGSKA (reference sequence). V gave up 5 bases and J gave up 1 base; unmatched junction bases: 8. CDR3 size: 15 residues. CDR3 in DNA: TGCAGTGCTGCTTTTACTAGCGGGGATTCCTACGAGCAGTACTTC. Translated, it gives CSAAFTSGDSYEQYF.

The chain uses TRBV20-1 and TRBJ1-5; D remains ambiguous. Per the germline V gene, CDR1 is DFQATT and CDR2 is SNEGSKA (reference sequence). Deletions cut 6 bases from V and 0 bases from J, with 12 bases between. The CDR3 sequence is 14 residues long. CDR3 protein: CSAPRDNSNQPQHF. The CDR3 coding sequence is TGCAGTGCGCCCCGGGATAATAGCAATCAGCCCCAGCATTTT.